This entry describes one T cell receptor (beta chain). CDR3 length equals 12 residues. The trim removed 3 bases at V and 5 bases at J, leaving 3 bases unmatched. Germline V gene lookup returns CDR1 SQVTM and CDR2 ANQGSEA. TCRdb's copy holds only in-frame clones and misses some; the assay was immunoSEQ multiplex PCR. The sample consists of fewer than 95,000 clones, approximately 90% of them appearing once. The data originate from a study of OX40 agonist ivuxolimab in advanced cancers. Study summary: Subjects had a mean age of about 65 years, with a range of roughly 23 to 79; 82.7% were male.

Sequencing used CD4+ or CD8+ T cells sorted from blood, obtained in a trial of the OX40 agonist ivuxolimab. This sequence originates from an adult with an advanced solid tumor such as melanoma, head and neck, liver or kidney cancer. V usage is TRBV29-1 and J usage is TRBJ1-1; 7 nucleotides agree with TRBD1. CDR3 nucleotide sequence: TGCAGCGTTGATAGGGGGCGGACTGAAGCTTTCTTT. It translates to CSVDRGRTEAFF. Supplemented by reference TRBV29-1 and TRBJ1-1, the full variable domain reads SAVISQKPSRDICQRGTSLTIQCQVDSQVTMMFWYRQQPGQSLTLIATANQGSEATYESGFVIDKFPISRPNLTFSTLTVSNMSPEDSSIYLCSVDRGRTEAFFGQGTRLTVV.